Below are 12 T cell receptor beta chains sequenced from a single sample in a study of T cell responses to AZD1222 COVID-19 vaccine. Sequencing used immunoSEQ multiplex PCR; TCRdb keeps in-frame clones, though not all of them. There are tens of thousands of clones in the sample; roughly 86% occur only once, and 5.6% lies in the top ten. The material was peripheral blood, obtained 28 days after the second AZD1222 dose. All receptors derive from an adult who received the AZD1222 COVID-19 vaccine.

J is TRBJ1-2 and V is TRBV28; TRBD1 might be the D (6 bases). Germline assignment: CDR1 MDHEN and CDR2 SYDVKM. V was shortened by 6 bases and J by 3 bases, with 14 bases between the two germline ends. The length of the CDR3 is 14 residues. The CDR3 DNA reads TGTGCCAGCAGCGAAGACAGGCGGGACTATGGCTACACCTTC. Translating gives CASSEDRRDYGYTF.

The chain uses TRBV5-8 and TRBJ2-2; D possibly corresponds to TRBD1 (6 bases). Trimming took 1 base from V and 4 from J, leaving 14 bases between them. The CDR3 totals 16 residues. CDR1 and CDR2 from the germline V gene are SGHTS and YDEGEE. The CDR3 bases are TGTGCCAGCAGCTTGATTGGCAGGGGTTTCACCGGGGAGCTGTTTTTT. Translating it yields CASSLIGRGFTGELFF.

This rearrangement joins TRBV27 to TRBJ2-7, with 11 bases fitting TRBD2. The CDR3 length is 18 residues. V was clipped by 2 bases and J by 2 bases; unmatched bases: 11. CDR1 and CDR2 from the germline V gene are MNHEY and SMNVEV (reference sequence). The CDR3 sequence is CASSLLPPGLAATYEQYF. The CDR3, as DNA: TGTGCCAGCAGTTTACTCCCCCCGGGACTAGCGGCCACCTACGAGCAGTACTTC.

The genes are TRBV3-1 (or the pseudogene TRBV3-2) and TRBJ2-7; a possible D gene is TRBD1 (5 bases). Germline V lookup: CDR1 LGHDT, CDR2 YNNKEL (reference sequence). CDR3 length: 15 amino acids. Trimming stripped 0 bases from V and 3 bases from J, with 12 bases between. This chain's CDR3 is CASSQDQGGSYEQYF. CDR3 coding DNA: TGTGCCAGCAGCCAAGATCAGGGCGGTAGCTACGAGCAGTACTTC.

The rearrangement joins TRBV20-1 to TRBJ2-1, with 7 positions matching TRBD2. Per the germline V gene, CDR1 is DFQATT and CDR2 is SNEGSKA (reference sequence). The CDR3 runs 11 residues. Losses at the gene ends were 3 bases for V and 13 bases for J; bases not matched to a gene: 6. DNA of the CDR3: TGCAGTGCTAGGGGGGGGACTCGCCAGTTCTTC. It yields the protein CSARGGTRQFF.

The chain uses TRBV3-1 (or the pseudogene TRBV3-2) and TRBJ2-3; D remains ambiguous. The V end lost 3 bases, the J end lost 4 bases, and 8 bases lay between the germline ends. Per germline, CDR1 LGHDT and CDR2 YNNKEL (reference sequence). The CDR3 totals 13 residues. The CDR3 bases are TGTGCCAGCAGCCAGTTTTTTGCAGATACGCAGTATTTT. Protein sequence: CASSQFFADTQYF.

The chain carries TRBV12-3 or TRBV12-4 and TRBJ1-2; no reliable D call. Trimming cost V 4 bases and J 5 bases, with 11 bases left between them. The length of the CDR3 is 13 residues. The CDR3 nucleotides read TGTGCCAGCAGTTCTCCCATGGGGTATGGCTACACCTTC. It translates to CASSSPMGYGYTF.

The rearrangement links TRBV7-3 to TRBJ2-5, with 8 nucleotides matching TRBD1. J was trimmed by 2 bases and V by 5 bases; bases with no gene match: 1. The CDR3 totals 13 residues. Germline V gives CDR1 SGHTA, CDR2 FQGTGA. CDR3: CASSRDRQETQYF. As DNA, the CDR3 is TGTGCCAGCAGCAGGGACAGGCAAGAGACCCAGTACTTC.

This clone was observed once. The CDR3 sequence is CASSSVSTGETQYF. The CDR3 bases are TGTGCCAGCAGCTCGGTGTCTACCGGTGAGACCCAGTACTTC. V is TRBV5-4 and J is TRBJ2-5; D unresolved. Per the germline V gene, CDR1 is SGHNT and CDR2 is YYREEE (reference sequence). With 3 bases removed from V and 5 bases from J, the gap between germline ends came to 14 bases. This CDR3 spans 14 amino acids. Full variable domain (missing parts from reference TRBV5-4 and TRBJ2-5): ETGVTQSPTHLIKTRGQQVTLRCSSQSGHNTVSWYQQALGQGPQFIFQYYREEENGRGNFPPRFSGLQFPNYSSELNVNALELDDSALYLCASSSVSTGETQYFGPGTRLLVL.

The chain recombines TRBV7-8 with TRBJ1-1; possibly TRBD1 for D (5 bases). CDR3 size: 19 residues. With 1 base removed from V and 2 bases from J, the gap between germline ends came to 23 bases. In germline, CDR1 is SGHVS, CDR2 FQNEAQ. The CDR3 sequence is CASSLEVWGRETFNTEAFF. The CDR3 DNA is TGTGCCAGCAGCTTAGAAGTTTGGGGCCGGGAGACCTTTAACACTGAAGCTTTCTTT.

The chain employs TRBV5-4 and TRBJ2-1; 10 bases are shared with TRBD2. V trimming: 4 bases; J trimming: 0 bases; junction bases outside the gene matches: 4. The CDR3 is made up of 16 amino acids. Per the germline V gene, CDR1 is SGHNT and CDR2 is YYREEE (reference sequence). The CDR3 reads CASSVLAGVSYNEQFF. The CDR3, as DNA: TGTGCCAGCAGCGTGCTAGCGGGGGTCTCCTACAATGAGCAGTTCTTC.

The V call is TRBV5-1, the J call TRBJ2-2; D remains unclear. V was clipped by 0 bases and J by 3 bases, with 9 bases between them. This CDR3 is built from 15 residues. The germline CDR1 and CDR2 sequences are SGHRS and YFSETQ. The DNA for the CDR3 is TGCGCCAGCAGCTTGGCAAGGGTGGACACCGGGGAGCTGTTTTTT. Translation gives CASSLARVDTGELFF.